Sequencing of this T cell receptor (beta chain) was carried out in a study of T cell responses to AZD1222 COVID-19 vaccine. There are 16 residues in the CDR3. Germline trimming cut 5 bases from V and 0 bases from J; bases unmatched to any gene: 5. Germline CDR1 and CDR2: MDHEN and SYDVKM. TCRdb's copy holds only in-frame clones and misses some; the assay was immunoSEQ multiplex PCR. The sample lists around 100,000 clones, about 90% seen once, with approximately 16% in the top ten. Specimen: peripheral blood, collected on day 0 of AZD1222 vaccination. This chain joins TRBV28 and TRBJ2-2; the match to TRBD2 covers 8 bases. The sequence came from an adult in good health. In nucleotides, the CDR3 is TGTGCCAGCAGTCCGTTTAGCGGGGCGAACACCGGGGAGCTGTTTTTT. It yields the protein CASSPFSGANTGELFF.